Below, 10 T cell receptor beta chains from the same sample are listed, as sequenced in a study of blood T cell repertoires in COVID-19. Sequenced by immunoSEQ multiplex PCR; TCRdb stores in-frame clones only, minus some. Among over 300,000 clones listed, over 75% were seen once. The specimen was peripheral blood. The receptors derive from a human donor in a cohort sampled during active COVID-19.

The rearrangement links TRBV7-9 to TRBJ1-2; 7 bases are shared with TRBD1. The V segment lost 3 bases and the J segment 7 bases; nucleotides outside the gene matches: 5. The CDR3 sequence is 13 residues long. CDR1 is SEHNR, CDR2 FQNEAQ, per germline (reference sequence). CDR3 amino acids: CASSLRQGFGYTF. Here the CDR3 DNA reads TGTGCCAGCAGCTTGCGACAGGGTTTTGGCTACACCTTC.

J is TRBJ2-1 and V is TRBV30; D perhaps matches TRBD2 (5 bases). Germline CDR1 reads GTSNPN; CDR2 reads SVGIG (reference sequence). The length of the CDR3 is 13 residues. V lost 0 bases and J 9 bases, leaving 12 bases between the germline ends. The CDR3 protein is CAWSVRGSVEQFF. The CDR3 coding sequence is TGTGCCTGGAGTGTTCGGGGTTCGGTTGAGCAGTTCTTC. The variable domain in full, with the rest retrieved from reference TRBV30 and TRBJ2-1, is SQTIHQWPATLVQPVGSPLSLECTVEGTSNPNLYWYRQAAGRGLQLLFYSVGIGQISSEVPQNLSASRPQDRQFILSSKKLLLSDSGFYLCAWSVRGSVEQFFGPGTRLTVL.

The chain employs TRBV12-5 and TRBJ1-1; TRBD1 aligns across 7 bases. Germline CDR1 LGHNT, CDR2 FRNRAP. This CDR3 spans 14 amino acids. V trimming: 6 bases; J trimming: 1 base; junction bases outside the gene matches: 5. The CDR3 DNA reads as TGTGCTAGTGGGACGGACAGGTCGAACACTGAAGCTTTCTTT. Amino acids: CASGTDRSNTEAFF.

This sequence joins TRBV24-1 and TRBJ2-3; 9 nucleotides agree with TRBD2. Germline V gene lookup returns CDR1 KGHDR and CDR2 SFDVKD. V shed 4 bases and J 2 bases; nucleotides not matched to a gene: 6. The CDR3 sequence is 16 residues long. The CDR3 coding sequence is TGTGCCACCAGTGACGCTAGCGGGGTACCCACAGATACGCAGTATTTT. Encoded protein: CATSDASGVPTDTQYF.

The chain couples TRBV5-1 to TRBJ1-3, with D possibly being TRBD1 (6 bases). From germline, CDR1 is SGHRS and CDR2 YFSETQ. This CDR3 is 14 amino acids long. Trimming cost V 9 bases and J 1 base, with 14 bases left between them. CDR3 protein: CATSTGTSGNTIYF. DNA for the CDR3: TGCGCCACCTCAACCGGGACATCTGGAAACACCATATATTTT. The whole variable domain, filled in from reference TRBV5-1 and TRBJ1-3, reads KAGVTQTPRYLIKTRGQQVTLSCSPISGHRSVSWYQQTPGQGLQFLFEYFSETQRNKGNFPGRFSGRQFSNSRSEMNVSTLELGDSALYLCATSTGTSGNTIYFGEGSWLTVV.

To note about this clone: A much larger clone differs by one base, so this may be a read error. This chain links TRBV11-1 with TRBJ2-6; the D is unclear. Between the trimmed V and J ends, which lost 4 bases and 0 bases, there was a span of 4 bases. Germline V gene data show CDR1 as SGHAT and CDR2 as FQDESV (reference sequence). The CDR3 covers 14 residues. The CDR3 DNA sequence: TGTGCCAGCAGCTCCGGCTCTGGGGCCAACGTCCTGACTTTC. This sequence encodes CASSSGSGANVLTF.

The chain has TRBV9 and TRBJ1-3; 8 positions match TRBD1. The CDR3 is made up of 14 amino acids. The trim removed 5 bases at V and 4 bases at J, leaving 5 bases unmatched. From germline, CDR1 is SGDLS and CDR2 YYNGEE. The CDR3 coding sequence is TGTGCCAGCAGTAGGACAGGGCCAGGAAACACCATATATTTT. It yields the protein CASSRTGPGNTIYF.

In this sample, this clone turned up once. The chain joins TRBV24-1 to TRBJ1-2, with 9 bases that match TRBD1. The germline gives CDR1 KGHDR, CDR2 SFDVKD. The CDR3 runs 17 residues. V gave up 4 bases and J gave up 0 bases; unmatched junction bases: 8. As DNA, the CDR3 is TGTGCCACCAGTGACTCCGGACAGGGGTTAGCTAACTATGGCTACACCTTC. Protein: CATSDSGQGLANYGYTF.

The chain joins TRBV5-4 to TRBJ1-5, with D perhaps TRBD1 (6 bases). Germline CDR1 reads SGHNT; CDR2 reads YYREEE (reference sequence). V shed 0 bases and J shed 2 bases, with 12 bases lying between them. The CDR3 runs to 16 residues. The chain's CDR3 is CASSLGGGWGNQPQHF. The CDR3 DNA reads TGTGCCAGCAGCTTGGGGGGGGGCTGGGGCAATCAGCCCCAGCATTTT.

CDR3: CASSYGTPGTGHEAFF. The CDR3 DNA is TGTGCCAGCAGCTACGGAACGCCGGGGACAGGGCATGAAGCTTTCTTT. The rearrangement joins TRBV7-6 to TRBJ1-1; 9 bases match TRBD1. The J segment lost 7 bases and the V segment lost 4 bases, leaving 13 bases of the junction unmatched. The germline CDR1 and CDR2 sequences are SGHVS and FNYEAQ. The CDR3 sequence is 16 residues long.